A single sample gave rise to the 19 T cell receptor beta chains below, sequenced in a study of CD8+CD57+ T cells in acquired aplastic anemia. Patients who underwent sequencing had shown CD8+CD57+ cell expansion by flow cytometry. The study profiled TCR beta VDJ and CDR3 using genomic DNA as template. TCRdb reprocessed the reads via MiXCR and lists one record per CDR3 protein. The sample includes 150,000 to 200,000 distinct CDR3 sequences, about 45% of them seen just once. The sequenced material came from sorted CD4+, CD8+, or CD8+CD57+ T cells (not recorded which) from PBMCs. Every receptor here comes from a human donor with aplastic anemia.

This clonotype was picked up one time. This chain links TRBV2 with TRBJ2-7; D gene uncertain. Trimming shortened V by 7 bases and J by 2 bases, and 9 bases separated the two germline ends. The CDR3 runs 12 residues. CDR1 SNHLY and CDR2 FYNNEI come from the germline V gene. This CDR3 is CASTYSTYEQYF. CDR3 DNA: TGTGCCAGCACATACAGTACCTACGAGCAGTACTTC.

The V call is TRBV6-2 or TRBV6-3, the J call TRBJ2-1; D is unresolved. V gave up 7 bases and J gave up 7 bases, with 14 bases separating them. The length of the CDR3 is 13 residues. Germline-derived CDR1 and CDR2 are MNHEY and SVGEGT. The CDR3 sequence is CASTHRIVNEQFF. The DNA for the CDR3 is TGTGCCAGCACCCACCGGATCGTTAATGAGCAGTTCTTC.

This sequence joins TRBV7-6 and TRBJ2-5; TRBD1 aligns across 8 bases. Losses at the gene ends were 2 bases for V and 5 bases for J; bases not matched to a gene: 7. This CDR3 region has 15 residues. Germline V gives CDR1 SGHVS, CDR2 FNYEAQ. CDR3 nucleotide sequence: TGTGCCAGCAGCTTATACAGGGGGAACTTGGAGACCCAGTACTTC. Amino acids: CASSLYRGNLETQYF.

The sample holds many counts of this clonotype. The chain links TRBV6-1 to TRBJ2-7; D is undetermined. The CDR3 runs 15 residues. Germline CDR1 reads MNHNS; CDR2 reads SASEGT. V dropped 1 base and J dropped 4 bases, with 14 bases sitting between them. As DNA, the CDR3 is TGTGCCAGCAGTGAAGTGCCCTCGCGGCCTTACGAGCAGTACTTC. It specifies CASSEVPSRPYEQYF.

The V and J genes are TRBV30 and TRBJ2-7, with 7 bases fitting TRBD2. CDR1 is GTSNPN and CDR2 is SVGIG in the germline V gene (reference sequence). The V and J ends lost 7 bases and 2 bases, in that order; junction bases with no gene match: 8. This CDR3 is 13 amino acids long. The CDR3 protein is CASSSGAAYEQYF. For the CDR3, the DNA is TGTGCCTCTTCGAGCGGGGCTGCCTACGAGCAGTACTTC.

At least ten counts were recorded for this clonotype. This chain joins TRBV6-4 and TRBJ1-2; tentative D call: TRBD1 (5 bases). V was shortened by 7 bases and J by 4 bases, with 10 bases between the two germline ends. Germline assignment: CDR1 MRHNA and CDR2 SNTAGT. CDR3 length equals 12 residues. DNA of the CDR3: TGTGCCAGCACGGGGCGCGTCTATGGCTACACCTTC. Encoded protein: CASTGRVYGYTF.

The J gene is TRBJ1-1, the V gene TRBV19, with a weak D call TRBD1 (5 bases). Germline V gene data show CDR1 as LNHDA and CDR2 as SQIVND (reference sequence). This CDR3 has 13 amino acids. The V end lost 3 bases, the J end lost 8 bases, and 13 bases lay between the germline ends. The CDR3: CASSMVIGTEAFF. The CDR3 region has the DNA TGTGCCAGTAGTATGGTAATCGGGACCGAAGCTTTCTTT.

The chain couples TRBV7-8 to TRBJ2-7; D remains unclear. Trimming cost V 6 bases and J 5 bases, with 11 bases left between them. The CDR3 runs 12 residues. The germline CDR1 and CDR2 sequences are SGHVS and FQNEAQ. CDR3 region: CASSELRNEQYF. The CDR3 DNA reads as TGTGCCAGCAGTGAACTCCGGAACGAGCAGTACTTC.

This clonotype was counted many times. The CDR3 loop is CASSLPGGNNQPQHF. DNA for the CDR3: TGTGCCAGCAGCCTACCTGGGGGGAACAATCAGCCCCAGCATTTT. This chain joins TRBV6-2 or TRBV6-3 and TRBJ1-5; tentatively, D is TRBD1 (5 bases). This CDR3 region has 15 residues. The V gene lost 6 bases and the J gene lost 3 bases, with 15 bases spanning the gap. Germline CDR1 is MNHEY and CDR2 is SVGEGT.

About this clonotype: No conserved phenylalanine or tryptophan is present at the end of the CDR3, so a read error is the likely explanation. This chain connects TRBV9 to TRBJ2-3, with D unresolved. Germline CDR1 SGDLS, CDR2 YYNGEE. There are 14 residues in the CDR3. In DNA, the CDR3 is TGTGCCAGCAGCGCACGCCTTAGCACGGATACGCAGTATGTT. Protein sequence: CASSARLSTDTQYV.

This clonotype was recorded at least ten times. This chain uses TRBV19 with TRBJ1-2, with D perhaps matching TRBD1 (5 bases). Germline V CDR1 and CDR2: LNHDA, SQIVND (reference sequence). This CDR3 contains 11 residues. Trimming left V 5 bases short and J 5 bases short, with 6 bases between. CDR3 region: CASSPGYGYTF. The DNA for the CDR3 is TGTGCCAGTAGTCCAGGGTATGGCTACACCTTC.

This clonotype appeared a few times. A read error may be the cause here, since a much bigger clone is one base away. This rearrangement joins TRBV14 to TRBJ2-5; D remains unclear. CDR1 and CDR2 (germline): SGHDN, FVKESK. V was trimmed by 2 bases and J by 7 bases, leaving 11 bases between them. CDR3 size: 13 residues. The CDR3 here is CASSQNTRATQYF. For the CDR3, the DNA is TGTGCCAGCAGCCAAAACACAAGAGCGACCCAGTACTTC.

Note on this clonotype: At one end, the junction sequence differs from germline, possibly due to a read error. DNA of the CDR3: TGCGCCAGCAGCGCTGACAATCAAGAGACCCAGTACTTC. Translating gives CASSADNQETQYF. The chain combines TRBV7-9 with TRBJ2-5; D unclear. The germline gives CDR1 SEHNR, CDR2 FQNEAQ (reference sequence). CDR3 length equals 13 residues.

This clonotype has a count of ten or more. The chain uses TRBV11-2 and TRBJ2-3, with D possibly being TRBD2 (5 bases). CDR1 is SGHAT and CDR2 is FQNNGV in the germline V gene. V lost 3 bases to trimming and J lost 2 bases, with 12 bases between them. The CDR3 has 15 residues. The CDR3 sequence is CASSFEGSYTDTQYF. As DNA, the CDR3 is TGTGCCAGCAGCTTTGAGGGTTCCTACACAGATACGCAGTATTTT.

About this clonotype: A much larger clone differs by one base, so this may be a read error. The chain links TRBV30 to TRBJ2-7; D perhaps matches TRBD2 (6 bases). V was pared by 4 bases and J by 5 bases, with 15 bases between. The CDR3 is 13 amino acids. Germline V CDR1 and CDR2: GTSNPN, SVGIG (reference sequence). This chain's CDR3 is CAWKGLGVHEQYF. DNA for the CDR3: TGTGCCTGGAAGGGACTGGGCGTACACGAGCAGTACTTC.

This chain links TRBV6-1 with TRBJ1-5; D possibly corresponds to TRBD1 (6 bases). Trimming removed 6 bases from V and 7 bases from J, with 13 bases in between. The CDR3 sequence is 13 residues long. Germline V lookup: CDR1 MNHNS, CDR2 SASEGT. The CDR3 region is CASSTTGMQPQHF. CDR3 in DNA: TGTGCCAGCAGCACCACAGGGATGCAGCCCCAGCATTTT.

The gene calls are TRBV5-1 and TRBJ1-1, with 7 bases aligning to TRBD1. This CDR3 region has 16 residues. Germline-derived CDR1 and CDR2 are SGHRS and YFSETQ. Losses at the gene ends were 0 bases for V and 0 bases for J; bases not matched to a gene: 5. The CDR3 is CASSLGTGVMNTEAFF. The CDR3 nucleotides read TGCGCCAGCAGCTTGGGTACAGGGGTTATGAACACTGAAGCTTTCTTT.

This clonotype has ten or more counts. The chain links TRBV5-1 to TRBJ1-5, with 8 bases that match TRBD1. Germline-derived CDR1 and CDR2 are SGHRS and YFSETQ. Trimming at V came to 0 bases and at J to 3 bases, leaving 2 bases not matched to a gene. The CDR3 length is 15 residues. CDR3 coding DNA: TGCGCCAGCAGCTTGGGGACAGGGAACAATCAGCCCCAGCATTTT. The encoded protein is CASSLGTGNNQPQHF.

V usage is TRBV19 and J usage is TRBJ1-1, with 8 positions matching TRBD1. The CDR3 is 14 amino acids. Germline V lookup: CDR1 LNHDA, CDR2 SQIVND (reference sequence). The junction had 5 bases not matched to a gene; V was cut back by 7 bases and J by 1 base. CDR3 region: CASINGTGNTEAFF. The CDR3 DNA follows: TGTGCCAGTATCAACGGGACAGGGAACACTGAAGCTTTCTTT.